Each of the 11 T cell receptor beta chains below was sequenced from the same sample in a study of T cells in Graves' hyperthyroidism and ophthalmopathy. Researchers amplified the TCR beta CDR3 regions from RNA transcripts. The HTBI primer set drove a first-round RT-PCR of the TCR CDR3. TCRdb fed the multiplex PCR reads into MiXCR, producing one record per CDR3 protein. Of 500,000 or so distinct CDR3 sequences in the sample, about a sixth are singletons; the top ten hold approximately 16%. The sequenced sample consisted of blood. The receptors come from a woman aged 18-29 years with Graves' ophthalmopathy.

This clonotype appeared many times. The chain has TRBV7-3 and TRBJ1-1; a weak D match, TRBD1 (6 bases). This CDR3 comprises 13 residues. CDR1 and CDR2 from the germline V gene are SGHTA and FQGTGA. The V and J ends lost 5 bases and 7 bases respectively, with 14 bases between them. DNA for the CDR3: TGTGCCAGCAGCCCGGCAGGGGAGGGTGAAGCTTTCTTT. It encodes CASSPAGEGEAFF.

This clonotype was found many times. V gene TRBV5-1 combines with J gene TRBJ1-2; possibly TRBD1 for D (5 bases). The CDR3 extends over 13 amino acids. Germline CDR1 reads SGHRS; CDR2 reads YFSETQ. Trimming took off 0 bases at V and 6 bases at J, with 9 bases between the two ends. CDR3 in DNA: TGCGCCAGCAGCTTGGAGGGGTTGGATGGCTACACCTTC. Translated, it gives CASSLEGLDGYTF.

This clonotype was seen ten or more times. The J gene is TRBJ2-1, the V gene TRBV27; 8 bases line up with TRBD2. CDR1 is MNHEY, CDR2 SMNVEV, per germline (reference sequence). CDR3 length: 15 residues. J was trimmed by 4 bases and V by 7 bases; bases with no gene match: 9. CDR3: CASTGGGGQYNEQFF. The CDR3 DNA reads as TGTGCCAGCACTGGAGGCGGGGGGCAATACAATGAGCAGTTCTTC.

This clonotype was picked up many times. The V gene is TRBV28, the J gene TRBJ2-1; TRBD2 matches at 9 bases. The V gene's germline CDR1 is MDHEN and CDR2 SYDVKM. The CDR3 consists of 15 residues. Trimming took 2 bases from V and 7 from J; bases not matched to a gene: 6. CDR3 sequence: CASSLGLAGRNEQFF. The CDR3 bases are TGTGCCAGCAGTTTAGGGCTAGCGGGAAGGAATGAGCAGTTCTTC. The entire variable domain, with the rest obtained from reference TRBV28 and TRBJ2-1, is as follows: DVKVTQSSRYLVKRTGEKVFLECVQDMDHENMFWYRQDPGLGLRLIYFSYDVKMKEKGDIPEGYSVSREKKERFSLILESASTNQTSMYLCASSLGLAGRNEQFFGPGTRLTVL.

This clonotype occurred a few times. The chain combines TRBV19 with TRBJ1-2; 8 positions match TRBD1. The V segment lost 4 bases and the J segment 2 bases; nucleotides outside the gene matches: 6. The length of the CDR3 is 15 residues. Germline values: CDR1 LNHDA, CDR2 SQIVND (reference sequence). The CDR3 loop is CASSTGTGGNYGYTF. The CDR3 DNA follows: TGTGCCAGTAGTACAGGGACAGGCGGCAACTATGGCTACACCTTC.

This chain connects TRBV7-9 to TRBJ1-2; D not certain. CDR1 and CDR2 (germline): SEHNR, FQNEAQ (reference sequence). The CDR3 has 14 amino acids. V gave up 1 base and J gave up 2 bases, with 8 bases separating them. The CDR3 nucleotides are TGTGCCAGCAGCTTAGGGCCAGGAAACTATGGCTACACCTTC. Translation: CASSLGPGNYGYTF.

This clonotype has at least ten counts. V and J are TRBV7-3 and TRBJ2-7, with 8 bases lining up with TRBD2. V lost 3 bases and J lost 5; bases outside the gene matches: 6. This CDR3 spans 14 amino acids. The germline V gene encodes CDR1 SGHTA and CDR2 FQGTGA. DNA of the CDR3: TGTGCCAGCAGCTTGGTAGCGGGAAGTGACGAGCAGTACTTC. Translation gives CASSLVAGSDEQYF.

This clonotype appeared many times. The chain carries TRBV5-1 and TRBJ1-5; TRBD1 aligns across 7 bases. Trimming removed 0 bases from V and 6 bases from J; junction bases left unmatched: 0. The germline CDR1 and CDR2 sequences are SGHRS and YFSETQ. CDR3 length: 13 residues. The CDR3: CASSLDRGQPQHF. CDR3 DNA: TGCGCCAGCAGCTTGGACAGGGGTCAGCCCCAGCATTTT.

In this sample, this clonotype turned up a few times. Germline and junction disagree at one end, which may indicate a read error. J is TRBJ1-1 and V is TRBV6-1, with TRBD1 as a possible D gene (5 bases). This CDR3 is built from 13 residues. Germline CDR1 is MNHNS and CDR2 is SASEGT. The CDR3 spells CASPREGNAEAFF. In DNA form, the CDR3 reads TGTGCCAGCCCGAGGGAGGGGAACGCTGAAGCTTTCTTT.

Many counts were recorded for this clonotype. The chain recombines TRBV12-3 or TRBV12-4 with TRBJ1-5; D unclear. The CDR3 has 13 residues. V shed 3 bases and J shed 5 bases, with 8 bases lying between them. The CDR3 DNA is TGTGCCAGCAGTTTGGGCGGTCATCAGCCCCAGCATTTT. This encodes CASSLGGHQPQHF.

As concerns this clonotype: This may be a read error: a much more frequent sequence differs by one nucleotide. The rearrangement joins TRBV12-3 or TRBV12-4 to TRBJ2-2, with a tentative D call TRBD2 (6 bases). Trimming cost V 2 bases and J 0 bases, with 7 bases left between them. The CDR3 sequence is 15 residues long. CDR3 sequence reads: CASSLPSANTGELFF. The CDR3 DNA is TGTGCCAGCAGTTTACCTAGCGCGAACACCGGGGAGCTGTTTTTT.